The 15 T cell receptor beta chains presented below share a single source sample, sequenced in a study of a mutant IDH1 vaccine in newly diagnosed glioma. This sample's time point: week 11, during vaccination. Doses consisted of 300 ug of mutant IDH1 20-mer peptide each, paired with topical imiquimod. Some clones are missing from TCRdb's copy, which holds only in-frame ones; the method was immunoSEQ multiplex PCR. The table records about 130,000 clones, over 75% of them present only once. The antigens of these receptors remain unknown. This specimen consisted of PBMCs, obtained from a glioma patient whose treatment included an IDH1 peptide vaccine. The receptors come from a man aged 35 to 55 with glioma.

This sequence joins TRBV6-6 and TRBJ1-1; the D gene is possibly TRBD1 (6 bases). Germline values: CDR1 MNHNY, CDR2 SVGAGI (reference sequence). The CDR3 spans 13 residues. V was clipped by 7 bases and J by 3 bases, with 12 bases between them. CDR3 loop: CASTKGVYTEAFF. DNA for the CDR3: TGTGCCAGCACTAAGGGGGTTTACACTGAAGCTTTCTTT.

The CDR3 loop is CASSIARGNTEAFF. The DNA for the CDR3 is TGTGCCAGTAGTATTGCCCGTGGTAACACTGAAGCTTTCTTT. The chain uses TRBV19 and TRBJ1-1, with unresolved D. The CDR3 sequence is 14 residues long. V shed 3 bases and J shed 2 bases, with 10 bases lying between them. The germline V gene encodes CDR1 LNHDA and CDR2 SQIVND (reference sequence). Together with reference TRBV19 and TRBJ1-1, the CDR3 gives the full variable domain: DGGITQSPKYLFRKEGQNVTLSCEQNLNHDAMYWYRQDPGQGLRLIYYSQIVNDFQKGDIAEGYSVSREKKESFPLTVTSAQKNPTAFYLCASSIARGNTEAFFGQGTRLTVV.

This chain uses TRBV6-5 with TRBJ2-7; weak D call: TRBD2 (6 bases). The length of the CDR3 is 15 residues. The V gene lost 0 bases and the J gene lost 0 bases, with 9 bases spanning the gap. Germline loops: CDR1 MNHEY, CDR2 SVGAGI. This CDR3 reads CASSYSGLSSYEQYF. CDR3 in DNA: TGTGCCAGCAGTTACTCCGGACTAAGCTCCTACGAGCAGTACTTC.

A few counts support this clone. This chain's CDR3 is CASSSDWKVYGYTF. The CDR3 nucleotides are TGTGCCAGCAGCTCGGACTGGAAAGTTTATGGCTACACCTTC. The rearrangement links TRBV7-9 to TRBJ1-2, with no clear D. CDR1 SEHNR and CDR2 FQNEAQ come from the germline V gene (reference sequence). The CDR3 is 14 amino acids. Trimming left V 4 bases short and J 5 bases short, with 14 bases between.

The rearrangement links TRBV7-2 to TRBJ2-1; D is tentatively TRBD1 or TRBD2 (6 bases each). Trimming stripped 8 bases from V and 6 bases from J, with 17 bases between. CDR1 and CDR2 (germline): SGHTA, FQGNSA. The CDR3 totals 14 residues. As DNA, the CDR3 is TGTGCCAGCGCAACAGGGACTCTTTTCAATGAGCAGTTCTTC. Its protein is CASATGTLFNEQFF.

The chain has TRBV10-3 and TRBJ2-1; D is unresolved. V was pared by 0 bases and J by 2 bases, with 11 bases between. In germline, CDR1 is ENHRY, CDR2 SYGVKD. The CDR3 sequence is 16 residues long. In DNA form, the CDR3 reads TGTGCCATCAGTGAGTCGGACGATATTGCCTACAATGAGCAGTTCTTC. Translation: CAISESDDIAYNEQFF.

This chain uses TRBV25-1 with TRBJ2-7; no firm D call. The V gene's germline CDR1 is MGHDK and CDR2 SYGVNS. V gave up 3 bases and J gave up 2 bases, with 8 bases separating them. The CDR3 contains 13 residues. The CDR3 loop is CASSEGTAYEQYF. CDR3 DNA sequence: TGTGCCAGCAGTGAGGGCACCGCCTACGAGCAGTACTTC.

The chain couples TRBV14 to TRBJ2-2; unclear D gene. The CDR3 is made up of 13 amino acids. The germline V and J ends were trimmed by 4 bases and 4 bases, with 7 bases remaining between them. The germline V gene encodes CDR1 SGHDN and CDR2 FVKESK. CDR3 sequence reads: CASSPPGTGELFF. CDR3 nucleotides: TGTGCCAGCAGCCCGCCGGGCACCGGGGAGCTGTTTTTT. The full variable domain, rest sourced from reference TRBV14 and TRBJ2-2, is EAGVTQFPSHSVIEKGQTVTLRCDPISGHDNLYWYRRVMGKEIKFLLHFVKESKQDESGMPNNRFLAERTGGTYSTLKVQPAELEDSGVYFCASSPPGTGELFFGEGSRLTVL.

DNA for the CDR3: TGTGCCAGCAGCTTAGTTCCGGACGATGGCTACACCTTC. Amino acids: CASSLVPDDGYTF. V and J are TRBV7-9 and TRBJ1-2; D unresolved. CDR3 size: 13 residues. V was clipped by 1 base and J by 6 bases, with 9 bases between them. Germline V gene data show CDR1 as SEHNR and CDR2 as FQNEAQ (reference sequence).

This clone has just one count. J is TRBJ2-7 and V is TRBV19; D might be TRBD1 (6 bases). This CDR3 spans 13 amino acids. In germline, CDR1 is LNHDA, CDR2 SQIVND (reference sequence). The germline V and J ends were trimmed by 5 bases and 5 bases, with 13 bases remaining between them. As DNA, the CDR3 is TGTGCCAGTAGTGCCCAGGGGCCCGACGAGCAGTACTTC. This gives the protein CASSAQGPDEQYF.

The V call is TRBV19, the J call TRBJ1-5; 9 nucleotides match TRBD1. With V trimmed by 5 bases and J by 3 bases, 8 bases remained unmatched. Germline CDR1 LNHDA, CDR2 SQIVND (reference sequence). The CDR3 contains 16 residues. The CDR3 spells CASSADRGRVNQPQHF. CDR3 nucleotides: TGTGCCAGTAGTGCGGACAGGGGAAGGGTCAATCAGCCCCAGCATTTT.

The chain carries TRBV7-2 and TRBJ2-5; TRBD2 agrees at 10 bases. V was pared by 1 base and J by 2 bases, with 7 bases of the junction left unmatched. The germline gives CDR1 SGHTA, CDR2 FQGNSA. This CDR3 has 17 residues. The CDR3 sequence is CASSLVSSGRGQETQYF. CDR3 nucleotide sequence: TGTGCCAGCAGCTTAGTTTCCAGCGGGAGGGGACAAGAGACCCAGTACTTC. The full variable domain, its missing parts supplied by reference TRBV7-2 and TRBJ2-5, is GAGVSQSPSNKVTEKGKDVELRCDPISGHTALYWYRQSLGQGLEFLIYFQGNSAPDKSGLPSDRFSAERTGGSVSTLTIQRTQQEDSAVYLCASSLVSSGRGQETQYFGPGTRLLVL.

The gene calls are TRBV5-5 and TRBJ1-6; no firm D call. The length of the CDR3 is 18 residues. V dropped 4 bases and J dropped 0 bases, with 17 bases sitting between them. From germline, CDR1 is SGHKS and CDR2 YYEKEE (reference sequence). CDR3 nucleotide sequence: TGTGCCAGCAGCCACCCGCCAAGCCCTAACTCCTATAATTCACCCCTCCACTTT. Protein: CASSHPPSPNSYNSPLHF. The variable domain in full, completed from reference TRBV5-5 and TRBJ1-6, reads DAGVTQSPTHLIKTRGQQVTLRCSPISGHKSVSWYQQVLGQGPQFIFQYYEKEERGRGNFPDRFSARQFPNYSSELNVNALLLGDSALYLCASSHPPSPNSYNSPLHFGNGTRLTVT.

This chain uses TRBV2 with TRBJ1-2, with TRBD1 matching over 10 bases. Trimming cost V 5 bases and J 8 bases; bases outside gene matches: 14. CDR3 length equals 16 residues. Germline-derived CDR1 and CDR2 are SNHLY and FYNNEI. Here the CDR3 DNA reads TGTGCCAGCAGTTTTAATCCGGGACAGGGGATAGGAGGCTACACCTTC. Its protein is CASSFNPGQGIGGYTF. Using reference TRBV2 and TRBJ1-2 for the parts outside the CDR3, the full variable domain is EPEVTQTPSHQVTQMGQEVILRCVPISNHLYFYWYRQILGQKVEFLVSFYNNEISEKSEIFDDQFSVERPDGSNFTLKIRSTKLEDSAMYFCASSFNPGQGIGGYTFGSGTRLTVV.

In this sample, this clone turned up once. The chain couples TRBV11-3 to TRBJ2-3; 8 nucleotides align to TRBD1. CDR1 and CDR2 from the germline V gene are SGHNT and YENEEA. This CDR3 has 15 amino acids. Trimming cost V 6 bases and J 5 bases; bases outside gene matches: 10. CDR3 DNA: TGTGCCAGCAGTTTCGGACAGGGCGGGGAAGATACGCAGTATTTT. Encoded protein: CASSFGQGGEDTQYF. Full variable domain (outside the CDR3, taken from reference TRBV11-3 and TRBJ2-3): EAGVVQSPRYKIIEKKQPVAFWCNPISGHNTLYWYLQNLGQGPELLIRYENEEAVDDSQLPKDRFSAERLKGVDSTLKIQPAELGDSAVYLCASSFGQGGEDTQYFGPGTRLTVL.